This is a list of T cell receptor beta chains from one sample in a study of OX40 agonist ivuxolimab in advanced cancers. Only in-frame clones appear in the TCRdb table, and some are missing; sequencing was by immunoSEQ multiplex PCR. In the table there are about 67,000 clones, approximately 82% of which are singletons. The sequences come from CD4+ or CD8+ T cells sorted from blood, collected in a trial of the OX40 agonist ivuxolimab. These receptors came from an adult with an advanced solid tumor such as melanoma, head and neck, liver or kidney cancer. CDR3s include the opening cysteine and the closing phenylalanine or tryptophan. The D gene is left open where the match is weak. Clone size is stated in some rows and not others, as once, few, many or a class when expanded.

J,D,size,V,DNA,CDR3
TRBJ2-1,TRBD2,once,TRBV5-1,TGCGCCAGCAGCCTCCATCCTAGCGGGGGGGCCTACAATGAGCAGTTCTTC,CASSLHPSGGAYNEQFF
TRBJ2-7,.,.,TRBV5-1,TGCGCCAGCAGCTTCGCGACCGAGCAGTACTTC,CASSFATEQYF
TRBJ1-2,.,.,TRBV5-1,.,CASSTSGQGGYGYTF
TRBJ1-6,TRBD1,.,TRBV15,TGTGCCACCAGCAGCCGGGACAGGGCTATGTCTTCACCCCTCCACTTT,CATSSRDRAMSSPLHF
TRBJ2-1,.,.,TRBV27,TGTGCCAGCAGTTTAGAGGCGCGGTTCTACAATGAGCAGTTCTTC,CASSLEARFYNEQFF
TRBJ1-5,.,.,TRBV5-3,TGTGCCAGAAGCTTGGGGCAGGCCGGGGATCAGCCCCAGCATTTT,CARSLGQAGDQPQHF
TRBJ2-7,TRBD1,few,TRBV5-1,TGCGCCAGCAGCTTGGTGGGGACAGGGACCTACGAGCAGTACTTC,CASSLVGTGTYEQYF
TRBJ1-1,.,.,TRBV9,TGTGCCAGCAGCGTACCAGGGGCGACGGAACAGGCTTTCTTT,CASSVPGATEQAFF
TRBJ2-1,.,.,TRBV7-3,TGTGCCAGCAGCCCCCCAGGGACCTTCTACAATGAGCAGTTCTTC,CASSPPGTFYNEQFF
TRBJ1-4,TRBD1,.,TRBV6-6,TGTGCCAGCAGTAAACGACAGGGTGCTAATGAAAAACTGTTTTTT,CASSKRQGANEKLFF
TRBJ1-6,TRBD1,.,TRBV7-3,TGTGCCAGCAGCTTGGGGACAGGATTAGTGAATTCACCCCTCCACTTT,CASSLGTGLVNSPLHF
TRBJ2-1,.,.,TRBV15,TGTGCCACCAGCAGAGATGGGGGGGCAAGCTCCTACAATGAGCAGTTCTTC,CATSRDGGASSYNEQFF
TRBJ2-4,.,.,TRBV19,TGTGCCAGTAAGTCCTCAGGGATCAACATTCAGTACTTC,CASKSSGINIQYF
TRBJ1-1,.,.,TRBV9,TGTGCCAGCAGCCGTAGGGCGGTGAACACTGAAGCTTTCTTT,CASSRRAVNTEAFF
TRBJ2-1,.,.,TRBV27,TGTGCCAGCAGTTTCCCCCGGCAGCATGAGCAGTTCTTC,CASSFPRQHEQFF
TRBJ2-5,.,once,TRBV4-1,TGCGCCAGCAGCCAAGAGGGGGGTCCGCGGGCCCAGTACTTC,CASSQEGGPRAQYF
TRBJ2-5,.,.,TRBV2,TGTGCCAGCAGTCTAGCCGGGGAGACCCAGTACTTC,CASSLAGETQYF
TRBJ1-5,TRBD1,.,TRBV15,TGTGCCACCAGCAGAGAGACAGGGGCGCCCCAGCATTTT,CATSRETGAPQHF
TRBJ1-2,.,.,TRBV18,TGTGCCAGCTCACCTCGGGGGGACTATGGCTACACCTTC,CASSPRGDYGYTF
TRBJ1-6,TRBD1,once,TRBV2,TGTGCCACCGGGGGGACAGATCCTAATTCACCCCTCCACTTT,CATGGTDPNSPLHF
TRBJ2-5,.,.,TRBV9,TGTGCCAGCAGCGCTACCTGGGAGACCCAGTACTTC,CASSATWETQYF
TRBJ2-3,TRBD2,.,TRBV29-1,TGCAGCGTTGAAAGAGGTCCGGGCGGGCGGGGGGTTTCGGATACGCAGTATTTT,CSVERGPGGRGVSDTQYF
TRBJ2-1,TRBD1,.,TRBV9,TGTGCCAGCAGCGTAGAAGGGGGCGCCTACAATGAGCAGTTCTTC,CASSVEGGAYNEQFF
TRBJ2-1,.,.,TRBV4-2,TGTGCCAGCAGCCAAGAGCTGGTCGTGGATGAGCAGTTCTTC,CASSQELVVDEQFF
TRBJ1-1,.,.,TRBV19,TGTGCCAGTAGTCAGGGGAGAGGAACTGAAGCTTTCTTT,CASSQGRGTEAFF
TRBJ1-4,.,.,TRBV7-9,TGTGCCAGCAGTTTCGGAGGGGTCAGTCCGGGTAATGAAAAACTGTTTTTT,CASSFGGVSPGNEKLFF
TRBJ1-2,.,.,TRBV2,TGTGCCAGCAGAACCGGGGGCGGTCCCTATGGCTACACCTTC,CASRTGGGPYGYTF
TRBJ2-2,.,.,TRBV2,TGTGCCAGCCTTATAACCGGGGCAGGGGCCGGGGAGCTGTTTTTT,CASLITGAGAGELFF
TRBJ2-5,.,.,TRBV18,TGTGCCAGCTCAATGGAAGAGACCCAGTACTTC,CASSMEETQYF
TRBJ2-1,.,.,TRBV6-5,TGTGCCAGCAGAAGCTCTGGGAATGAGCAGTTCTTC,CASRSSGNEQFF
TRBJ1-5,.,few,TRBV28,TGTGCCAGTCAAAAAGGGGGGAGCAATCAGCCCCAGCATTTT,CASQKGGSNQPQHF
TRBJ2-1,.,once,TRBV5-1,TGCGCCAGCAGCTTCTCCGGTCAATCATACAATGAGCAGTTCTTC,CASSFSGQSYNEQFF
TRBJ2-7,.,.,TRBV6-5,TGTGCCAGCAGCTACTATCAGGGATCGGGCGAGCAGTACTTC,CASSYYQGSGEQYF
TRBJ1-4,.,.,TRBV9,TGTGCCAGCAGCGTTAATTCAGGGTCAGGCGAAAAACTGTTTTTT,CASSVNSGSGEKLFF
TRBJ2-5,TRBD1,.,TRBV5-1,TGCGCCAGCAGTCCTGACAGGGCCTACCAAGAGACCCAGTACTTC,CASSPDRAYQETQYF
TRBJ1-1,.,.,TRBV2,TGTGCCAGCAGTGAAGCAGGGGTGGGGCTCACTGAAGCTTTCTTT,CASSEAGVGLTEAFF
TRBJ2-6,TRBD1,once,TRBV9,TGTGCCAGCAGCCCAGACCCGGACAGGGGTAGCTCTGGGGCCAACGTCCTGACTTTC,CASSPDPDRGSSGANVLTF
TRBJ1-1,.,.,TRBV4-1,TGCGCCAGCAGCCAAGATTTATACATAGGAAGGGGCACTGAAGCTTTCTTT,CASSQDLYIGRGTEAFF
TRBJ1-4,.,.,TRBV4-2,TGTGCCAGCAGCCAAGTGCCTCTGGGAGGGATCGCAACCGGGGAAAAACTGTTTTTT,CASSQVPLGGIATGEKLFF
TRBJ2-3,TRBD2,.,TRBV27,TGTGCCAGCAGCCTAGCCCTAGCGGGGAACACAGATACGCAGTATTTT,CASSLALAGNTDTQYF
TRBJ2-1,TRBD1,once,TRBV28,TGTGCCAGCAGTTTGGGGACAGGGAATTACAATGAGCAGTTCTTC,CASSLGTGNYNEQFF
TRBJ1-2,.,.,TRBV18,TGTGCCAGCTCACTACGTCAACAGGGCTCCTATGGCTACACCTTC,CASSLRQQGSYGYTF
TRBJ1-1,.,.,TRBV7-2,TGTGCCAGCAGCGCGACAAGTAACACTGAAGCTTTCTTT,CASSATSNTEAFF
TRBJ1-1,.,.,TRBV12-5,TGTGCTAGTGGCCTCGATCAGAACACTGAAGCTTTCTTT,CASGLDQNTEAFF
TRBJ1-6,.,few,TRBV19,TGTGCCAGCCAGGACAATTCACCCCTCCACTTT,CASQDNSPLHF
TRBJ2-7,.,once,TRBV6-6,TGTGCCAGCATTCAGGGGCCGGGGAGCTCCTACGAGCAGTACTTC,CASIQGPGSSYEQYF
TRBJ2-7,TRBD1,.,TRBV4-1,TGCGCCAGCACTCAAACAGGGGGCTACGAGCAGTACTTC,CASTQTGGYEQYF
TRBJ1-6,TRBD1,.,TRBV5-1,TGCGCCAGCAGCTTGGCCCCCGCCAGGGGGGGGTCACCCCTCCACTTT,CASSLAPARGGSPLHF
TRBJ1-5,.,.,TRBV28,TGTGCCAGCAGCTCTACAGGGTCGGGTCAGCCCCAGCATTTT,CASSSTGSGQPQHF
TRBJ1-4,TRBD1,.,TRBV6-5,TGTGCCAGCAGTCCCACCCGGGACAGTGAAAAACTGTTTTTT,CASSPTRDSEKLFF
TRBJ1-1,.,.,TRBV27,TGTGCCAGCTACTGGAATGGGAACAGACTCACTGAAGCTTTCTTT,CASYWNGNRLTEAFF
TRBJ2-3,.,.,TRBV7-2,TGTGCCAGCAGCTTAGGCGGGGACTGGTCTTCCGCGGGGACGCAGTATTTT,CASSLGGDWSSAGTQYF
TRBJ1-2,.,.,TRBV4-3,TGCGCCAGCAGCCATGCGACAGGCAACTATGGCTACACCTTC,CASSHATGNYGYTF
TRBJ1-2,.,.,TRBV15,TGTGCCACCAGCAGAGATCGCCAGGAATATGGCTACACCTTC,CATSRDRQEYGYTF
TRBJ2-2,TRBD1,.,TRBV10-3,TGTGCCATCAGGCAGGGGGCCGACACCGGGGAGCTGTTTTTT,CAIRQGADTGELFF